A single sample gave rise to the 5 T cell receptor beta chains below, sequenced in a study of blood T cell repertoires in COVID-19. The table came from immunoSEQ multiplex PCR; TCRdb's copy has only in-frame clones and leaves some out. The profile shows fewer than 150,000 clones, around 82% of them singletons. Sequences were obtained from peripheral blood. These receptors all stem from a human donor in a cohort sampled during active COVID-19.

This rearrangement joins TRBV5-1 to TRBJ2-2, with 13 positions matching TRBD2. The CDR3 is 14 residues long. V was clipped by 4 bases and J by 8 bases; unmatched bases: 2. Germline-derived CDR1 and CDR2 are SGHRS and YFSETQ. CDR3 protein: CASSPGLAGGELFF. CDR3 nucleotide sequence: TGCGCCAGCAGCCCGGGACTAGCGGGGGGGGAGCTGTTTTTT.

The V gene is TRBV5-1, the J gene TRBJ2-3, with TRBD2 matching 8 bases. The CDR3 runs 18 residues. V dropped 4 bases and J dropped 0; count of bases not matched to a gene: 13. Germline V gene data show CDR1 as SGHRS and CDR2 as YFSETQ. This CDR3 reads CASSRGPAGAASTDTQYF. The CDR3 DNA is TGCGCCAGCAGCCGTGGTCCAGCGGGGGCCGCTAGCACAGATACGCAGTATTTT. Complete variable domain (other parts from reference TRBV5-1 and TRBJ2-3): KAGVTQTPRYLIKTRGQQVTLSCSPISGHRSVSWYQQTPGQGLQFLFEYFSETQRNKGNFPGRFSGRQFSNSRSEMNVSTLELGDSALYLCASSRGPAGAASTDTQYFGPGTRLTVL.

This clone occurred a few times. The genes are TRBV7-3 and TRBJ1-6; 7 positions match TRBD1. The CDR3 totals 14 residues. Looked up from germline, CDR1 is SGHTA and CDR2 is FQGTGA. V gave up 5 bases and J gave up 3 bases; unmatched junction bases: 1. The CDR3 DNA is TGTGCCAGCAGCAGGGACAGCTATAATTCACCCCTCCACTTT. Protein sequence: CASSRDSYNSPLHF.

V gene TRBV18 combines with J gene TRBJ2-7; TRBD1 matches 9 bases. Trimming at V came to 6 bases and at J to 1 base, leaving 13 bases not matched to a gene. The CDR3 consists of 17 residues. Germline CDR1 reads KGHSH; CDR2 reads LQKENI. The CDR3 region has the DNA TGTGCCAGCTCTAACCGGGACAGGGTTATGGGGTCCTACGAGCAGTACTTC. As protein: CASSNRDRVMGSYEQYF. Full variable domain (remainder filled in from reference TRBV18 and TRBJ2-7): NAGVMQNPRHLVRRRGQEARLRCSPMKGHSHVYWYRQLPEEGLKFMVYLQKENIIDESGMPKERFSAEFPKEGPSILRIQQVVRGDSAAYFCASSNRDRVMGSYEQYFGPGTRLTVT.

V usage is TRBV2 and J usage is TRBJ1-1, with D perhaps TRBD1 (5 bases). The CDR3 runs 13 residues. The germline CDR1 and CDR2 sequences are SNHLY and FYNNEI. The V end was cut by 8 bases, the J end by 0 bases, with 10 bases between. CDR3 coding DNA: TGTGCCAGCGAGACAGACATGAACACTGAAGCTTTCTTT. Translation gives CASETDMNTEAFF.